This T cell receptor (beta chain) stems from a study of Tregs in tolerant kidney transplant recipients. The study, taken as a whole, reports: No direct test of biological reproducibility was done here. The most relevant donor-specific Treg TCRbeta repertoire apparently came from expansion with activated donor B cells. Antigen-driven expansion was suggested because donor-specific Tregs expanded more than all Tregs in tolerant patients. Some patients' samples used different primers over time, so nucleotide sequences weren't comparable.

The nonmyeloablative bone marrow transplants came from related graft donors, with transient mixed chimerism. Measured with immunoSEQ multiplex PCR; TCRdb has only the in-frame clones, and not every one. Its clone listing holds about 23,000 clones. On this clone itself: The antigen is unknown. The read comes to an end 3 residues before the CDR3 does, leaving the germline J gene to fill in the end.

The CDR3 is made up of 15 amino acids. Germline V CDR1 and CDR2: SGHRS, YFSETQ. Trimming took off 2 bases at V and 0 bases at J, with 9 bases between the two ends. The chain joins TRBV5-1 to TRBJ1-5; D is unresolved. The source material was CD4+ T cells from blood (PBMCs), sampled 6 months after the transplant. The clonotype comes from a human patient who received a combined kidney and bone marrow transplant. Some T cells may be provided by the graft donor. The CDR3 is CASSFGGYSNQPQHF. CDR3 bases read: TGCGCCAGCAGCTTTGGCGGATATAGCAATCAGCCC. The variable domain in full, with the rest retrieved from reference TRBV5-1 and TRBJ1-5, is KAGVTQTPRYLIKTRGQQVTLSCSPISGHRSVSWYQQTPGQGLQFLFEYFSETQRNKGNFPGRFSGRQFSNSRSEMNVSTLELGDSALYLCASSFGGYSNQPQHFGDGTRLSIL.